The 11 T cell receptor beta chains listed next were all sequenced from one sample in a study of T cells in Graves' hyperthyroidism and ophthalmopathy. Regions amplified from RNA transcripts were the TCR beta CDR3 regions. HTBI primers were employed in a first-round RT-PCR of the TCR CDR3. In TCRdb, the multiplex PCR reads were re-called with MiXCR into one record per CDR3 protein. Of approximately 570,000 distinct CDR3 sequences in the sample, roughly 21% are singletons; the top ten hold roughly 47%. What was sequenced was blood. The receptors come from a man in his forties with Graves' ophthalmopathy.

This clonotype was counted only a few times. This rearrangement joins TRBV6-1 to TRBJ1-5, with 7 bases fitting TRBD1. CDR1 is MNHNS and CDR2 is SASEGT in the germline V gene. This CDR3 contains 14 residues. V shed 5 bases, J shed 7 bases, and the junction held 8 bases outside the gene matches. CDR3 residues: CASSRRGSDQPQHF. CDR3 DNA sequence: TGTGCCAGCAGTCGCAGGGGGTCGGACCAGCCCCAGCATTTT.

This clonotype has more than one count but fewer than ten. This rearrangement joins TRBV6-2 or TRBV6-3 to TRBJ2-2; TRBD1 is a possible D gene (6 bases). The CDR3 loop spans 16 amino acids. The germline V and J ends were trimmed by 10 bases and 0 bases, with 18 bases remaining between them. Germline CDR1 MNHEY, CDR2 SVGEGT. CDR3 DNA: TGTGCCACCTATCGAGCAGGACAGTCGAACACCGGGGAGCTGTTTTTT. Residues: CATYRAGQSNTGELFF.

The sample holds a few counts of this clonotype. The chain uses TRBV6-1 and TRBJ2-6; 8 bases align to TRBD1. The CDR3 sequence is 15 residues long. Germline CDR1 is MNHNS and CDR2 is SASEGT. The V and J ends lost 5 bases and 3 bases, in that order; junction bases with no gene match: 3. The CDR3 coding sequence is TGTGCCAGCAGTCCCGGACAGGGTGGGGCCAACGTCCTGACTTTC. Translation gives CASSPGQGGANVLTF.

This clonotype was counted only a few times. The chain's CDR3 is CAWSGEGGFTDTQYF. CDR3 DNA sequence: TGTGCCTGGAGTGGGGAGGGAGGGTTCACAGATACGCAGTATTTT. The rearrangement joins TRBV30 to TRBJ2-3, with 7 bases aligning to TRBD2. The CDR3 runs to 15 residues. After removal of 1 base from V and 2 bases from J, the junction contained 6 bases not matched to a gene. Germline V gene lookup returns CDR1 GTSNPN and CDR2 SVGIG (reference sequence).

This clonotype has a handful of counts. Sequence at one end of the junction differs from germline and may be a read error. The gene calls are TRBV18 and TRBJ2-5, with 10 bases fitting TRBD2. The CDR3 has 16 amino acids. CDR1 and CDR2 (germline): KGHSH, LQKENI. CDR3 coding DNA: TGTGCCAGCTCACCTTTAGCGGGAGGTCCCCAAGAGGCCCAGTACTTC. Amino acids: CASSPLAGGPQEAQYF.

This clonotype was detected many times. The rearrangement links TRBV2 to TRBJ1-1; D ambiguous. This CDR3 contains 12 residues. The V gene's germline CDR1 is SNHLY and CDR2 FYNNEI. The ends were cut back, 7 bases at V and 1 base at J, with 7 bases in the middle. The chain's CDR3 is CASNTANTEAFF. CDR3 in DNA: TGTGCCAGCAACACTGCGAACACTGAAGCTTTCTTT.

V and J are TRBV11-2 and TRBJ1-1; TRBD1 might be the D (5 bases). Trimming stripped 2 bases from V and 8 bases from J, with 9 bases between. CDR3 length equals 12 residues. The germline V gene encodes CDR1 SGHAT and CDR2 FQNNGV. This CDR3 reads CASSLQGSEAFF. The CDR3 DNA reads as TGTGCCAGCAGCTTACAGGGTTCGGAAGCTTTCTTT.

This sequence joins TRBV12-3 or TRBV12-4 and TRBJ1-1, with D uncertain. CDR3 size: 13 residues. With 3 bases removed from V and 7 bases from J, the gap between germline ends came to 12 bases. The CDR3 loop is CASSFGVRREAFF. The CDR3 DNA follows: TGTGCCAGCAGTTTCGGGGTGAGGCGTGAAGCTTTCTTT.

This clonotype was seen only a few times. V gene TRBV6-5 combines with J gene TRBJ2-3; tentative D call: TRBD1 (5 bases). The germline V gene encodes CDR1 MNHEY and CDR2 SVGAGI. CDR3 size: 14 residues. V shed 5 bases and J shed 5 bases, with 14 bases lying between them. As DNA, the CDR3 is TGTGCCAGCAGTACGTGGGGCTCGGTAGATACGCAGTATTTT. This sequence encodes CASSTWGSVDTQYF.

V is TRBV20-1 and J is TRBJ1-5; TRBD1 might be the D (5 bases). Trimming shortened V by 1 base and J by 4 bases, and 11 bases separated the two germline ends. This CDR3 spans 14 amino acids. Germline V gene lookup returns CDR1 DFQATT and CDR2 SNEGSKA (reference sequence). As DNA, the CDR3 is TGCAGTGCTAGAGGGGACTGGAAGAATCAGCCCCAGCATTTT. The encoded protein is CSARGDWKNQPQHF.

This clonotype was detected many times. The chain couples TRBV30 to TRBJ2-1; D could derive from TRBD1 or TRBD2 (6 bases each). V dropped 1 base and J dropped 8 bases, with 15 bases sitting between them. Germline V CDR1 and CDR2: GTSNPN, SVGIG (reference sequence). The CDR3 length is 14 residues. CDR3 DNA sequence: TGTGCCTGGAGTGATGGGGGGCAAGGTTATGAGCAGTTCTTC. Translating gives CAWSDGGQGYEQFF. The variable domain in full, with the rest retrieved from reference TRBV30 and TRBJ2-1, is SQTIHQWPATLVQPVGSPLSLECTVEGTSNPNLYWYRQAAGRGLQLLFYSVGIGQISSEVPQNLSASRPQDRQFILSSKKLLLSDSGFYLCAWSDGGQGYEQFFGPGTRLTVL.